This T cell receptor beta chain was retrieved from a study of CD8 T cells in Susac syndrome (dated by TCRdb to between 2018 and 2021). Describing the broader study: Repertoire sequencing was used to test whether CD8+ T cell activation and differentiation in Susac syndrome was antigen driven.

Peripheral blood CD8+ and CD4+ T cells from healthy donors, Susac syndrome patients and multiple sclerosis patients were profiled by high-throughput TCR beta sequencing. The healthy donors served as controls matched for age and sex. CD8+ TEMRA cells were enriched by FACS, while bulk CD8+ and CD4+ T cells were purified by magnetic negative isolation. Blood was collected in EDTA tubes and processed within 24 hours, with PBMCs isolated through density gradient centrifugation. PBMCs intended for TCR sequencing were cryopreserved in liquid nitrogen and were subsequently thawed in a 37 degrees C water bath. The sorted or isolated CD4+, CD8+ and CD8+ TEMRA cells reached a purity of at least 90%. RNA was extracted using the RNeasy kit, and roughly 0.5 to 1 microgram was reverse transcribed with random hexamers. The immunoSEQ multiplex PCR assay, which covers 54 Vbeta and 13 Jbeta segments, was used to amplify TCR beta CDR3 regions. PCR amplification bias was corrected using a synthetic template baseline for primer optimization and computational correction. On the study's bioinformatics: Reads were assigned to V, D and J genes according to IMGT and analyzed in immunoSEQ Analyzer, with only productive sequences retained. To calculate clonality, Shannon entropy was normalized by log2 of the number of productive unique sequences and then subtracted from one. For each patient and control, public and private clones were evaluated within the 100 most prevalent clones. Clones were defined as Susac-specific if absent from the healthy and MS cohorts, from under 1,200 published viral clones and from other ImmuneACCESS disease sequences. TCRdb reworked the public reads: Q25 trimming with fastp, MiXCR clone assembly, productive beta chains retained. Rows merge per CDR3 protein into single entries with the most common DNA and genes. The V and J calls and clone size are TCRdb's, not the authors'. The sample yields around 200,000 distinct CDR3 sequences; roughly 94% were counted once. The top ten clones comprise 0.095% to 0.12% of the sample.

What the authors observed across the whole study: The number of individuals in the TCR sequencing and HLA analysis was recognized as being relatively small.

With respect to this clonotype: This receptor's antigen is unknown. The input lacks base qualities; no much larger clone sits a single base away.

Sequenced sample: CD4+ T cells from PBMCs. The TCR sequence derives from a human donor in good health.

Here is the DNA: TGCAGTGCCTCGACACCTCATCGGGTTTCCTACGAGCAGTACTTC. Its product reads: CSASTPHRVSYEQYF. This receptor chain uses TRBV20-1 and TRBJ2-7; there is no confident call for the D gene. Deletion took 6 bases off V and 1 base off J, with a span of 19 bases between the germline ends. From its cysteine to its phenylalanine, the CDR3 spans 15 amino acids. The sequence is cut down to CDR3 DNA, 45 bases in frame from base 1. CDR1 is given as DFQATT and CDR2 as SNEGSKA, both from the germline V gene (reference sequence).